Shown below are 14 T cell receptor beta chains from a single sample sequenced in a study of control samples from healthy donors and cancer patients. Clones were read by immunoSEQ multiplex PCR, and TCRdb kept only the in-frame ones, dropping some. In the table there are roughly 80,000 clones, 85% to 95% of which are singletons. Specimen: blood. All receptors come from an older woman in good health.

This chain links TRBV27 with TRBJ1-6; no reliable D call. This CDR3 spans 13 amino acids. Germline V CDR1 and CDR2: MNHEY, SMNVEV (reference sequence). Deletions cut 2 bases from V and 14 bases from J, with 13 bases between. This chain's CDR3 is CASSLPLGGSLHF. The CDR3, as DNA: TGTGCCAGCAGTTTACCCCTTGGAGGATCCCTCCACTTT.

This clone was seen once. The genes are TRBV15 and TRBJ2-5; D uncertain. Trimming took off 4 bases at V and 4 bases at J, with 10 bases between the two ends. Germline-derived CDR1 and CDR2 are LNHNV and YYDKDF (reference sequence). This CDR3 has 13 residues. Written as DNA, the CDR3 is TGTGCCACCAGCAATCGACGGGCAGAGACCCAGTACTTC. Protein sequence: CATSNRRAETQYF.

This clone has just one count. J is TRBJ2-3 and V is TRBV7-3, with TRBD2 matching over 9 bases. Germline lookup yields CDR1 SGHTA and CDR2 FQGTGA. Trimming took 5 bases from V and 4 from J; bases not matched to a gene: 7. The CDR3 runs to 15 residues. The CDR3 region is CASSPVAGAPDTQYF. CDR3 coding DNA: TGTGCCAGCAGCCCCGTAGCGGGAGCCCCAGATACGCAGTATTTT.

The rearrangement links TRBV5-8 to TRBJ2-3, with TRBD2 matching over 7 bases. V shed 9 bases and J 3 bases; nucleotides not matched to a gene: 4. Germline V gene data show CDR1 as SGHTS and CDR2 as YDEGEE. The CDR3 is made up of 12 amino acids. CDR3 in amino acids: CATQLATDTQYF. CDR3 coding DNA: TGTGCCACTCAACTAGCGACAGATACGCAGTATTTT.

This chain uses TRBV10-1 with TRBJ1-2; D gene ambiguous. The CDR3 runs 13 residues. V gave up 0 bases and J gave up 8 bases, with 10 bases separating them. Looked up from germline, CDR1 is WNHNN and CDR2 is SYGVQD (reference sequence). CDR3 bases: TGCGCCAGCAGTGAGTCGGTGGTTGGAGGCTACACCTTC. Encoded protein: CASSESVVGGYTF.

This clone was picked up one time. The genes are TRBV11-2 and TRBJ1-3, with 8 bases aligning to TRBD1. The CDR3 loop spans 16 amino acids. The junction had 7 bases not matched to a gene; V was cut back by 6 bases and J by 0 bases. Germline CDR1 reads SGHAT; CDR2 reads FQNNGV. Written as DNA, the CDR3 is TGTGCCAGCAGAAATACCGGGACAGGCTCTGGAAACACCATATATTTT. Amino acid sequence: CASRNTGTGSGNTIYF.

The table lists this clone with a count of one. V usage is TRBV2 and J usage is TRBJ2-7, with D perhaps TRBD2 (6 bases). The CDR3 is made up of 16 amino acids. Germline values: CDR1 SNHLY, CDR2 FYNNEI. The V end lost 7 bases, the J end lost 5 bases, and 24 bases lay between the germline ends. CDR3 sequence (DNA): TGTGCCAGCAATTTCATCGGGGGTGTCGTAAACCACGAGCAGTACTTC. This sequence encodes CASNFIGGVVNHEQYF.

The rearrangement joins TRBV18 to TRBJ2-5; possibly TRBD1 for D (5 bases). Germline lookup yields CDR1 KGHSH and CDR2 LQKENI. Trimming took 2 bases from V and 3 from J, leaving 10 bases between them. This CDR3 is 14 amino acids long. CDR3 nucleotides: TGTGCCAGCTCACCAGTAAGCAGGGAAGAGACCCAGTACTTC. Amino acids: CASSPVSREETQYF.

The chain couples TRBV7-8 to TRBJ2-1, with 8 bases fitting TRBD1. Per the germline V gene, CDR1 is SGHVS and CDR2 is FQNEAQ. CDR3 size: 15 residues. The V and J ends lost 5 bases and 4 bases, in that order; junction bases with no gene match: 7. The CDR3: CASSLNRGSYNEQFF. The CDR3 DNA reads as TGTGCCAGCAGCCTAAACAGGGGGTCGTACAATGAGCAGTTCTTC. The full variable domain, rest sourced from reference TRBV7-8 and TRBJ2-1, is GAGVSQSPRYKVAKRGQDVALRCDPISGHVSLFWYQQALGQGPEFLTYFQNEAQLDKSGLPSDRFFAERPEGSVSTLKIQRTQQEDSAVYLCASSLNRGSYNEQFFGPGTRLTVL.

This clone was picked up one time. The V call is TRBV18, the J call TRBJ2-7, with D unclear. V was trimmed by 6 bases and J by 2 bases, leaving 8 bases between them. Germline values: CDR1 KGHSH, CDR2 LQKENI. This CDR3 region has 12 residues. The CDR3 DNA sequence: TGTGCCAGCTCCTCAGAGGCCTACGAGCAGTACTTC. Translation gives CASSSEAYEQYF.

This clone was seen once. This chain links TRBV5-5 with TRBJ1-3; maybe TRBD1 (5 bases). V was clipped by 5 bases and J by 0 bases, with 15 bases between them. The CDR3 is 16 amino acids. Germline V CDR1 and CDR2: SGHKS, YYEKEE (reference sequence). The CDR3 bases are TGTGCCAGCAGTAGGGACTTCCTCGACTCTGGAAACACCATATATTTT. Amino acids: CASSRDFLDSGNTIYF.

The genes are TRBV6-2 or TRBV6-3 and TRBJ2-4, with 12 bases that match TRBD1. With V trimmed by 3 bases and J by 6 bases, 12 bases remained unmatched. Germline loops: CDR1 MNHEY, CDR2 SVGEGT. The CDR3 length is 18 residues. In DNA, the CDR3 is TGTGCCAGCAGTTATCTCCCCGGGACAGGGGGCGACCTAAACATTCAGTACTTC. This translates into CASSYLPGTGGDLNIQYF.

The chain combines TRBV6-5 with TRBJ2-2, with D unresolved. Trimming shortened V by 6 bases and J by 4 bases, and 9 bases separated the two germline ends. CDR1 is MNHEY, CDR2 SVGAGI, per germline. The CDR3 consists of 13 residues. The CDR3 DNA follows: TGTGCCAGCAGAATTGACCGCACCGGGGAGCTGTTTTTT. Translating gives CASRIDRTGELFF.

V usage is TRBV7-2 and J usage is TRBJ2-5, with TRBD2 identical over 9 bases. This CDR3 region has 13 residues. V gave up 5 bases and J gave up 5 bases; unmatched junction bases: 3. Germline V lookup: CDR1 SGHTA, CDR2 FQGNSA. The CDR3 DNA follows: TGTGCCAGCAGCCTCCTAGCGGGGGAGACCCAGTACTTC. This gives the protein CASSLLAGETQYF.